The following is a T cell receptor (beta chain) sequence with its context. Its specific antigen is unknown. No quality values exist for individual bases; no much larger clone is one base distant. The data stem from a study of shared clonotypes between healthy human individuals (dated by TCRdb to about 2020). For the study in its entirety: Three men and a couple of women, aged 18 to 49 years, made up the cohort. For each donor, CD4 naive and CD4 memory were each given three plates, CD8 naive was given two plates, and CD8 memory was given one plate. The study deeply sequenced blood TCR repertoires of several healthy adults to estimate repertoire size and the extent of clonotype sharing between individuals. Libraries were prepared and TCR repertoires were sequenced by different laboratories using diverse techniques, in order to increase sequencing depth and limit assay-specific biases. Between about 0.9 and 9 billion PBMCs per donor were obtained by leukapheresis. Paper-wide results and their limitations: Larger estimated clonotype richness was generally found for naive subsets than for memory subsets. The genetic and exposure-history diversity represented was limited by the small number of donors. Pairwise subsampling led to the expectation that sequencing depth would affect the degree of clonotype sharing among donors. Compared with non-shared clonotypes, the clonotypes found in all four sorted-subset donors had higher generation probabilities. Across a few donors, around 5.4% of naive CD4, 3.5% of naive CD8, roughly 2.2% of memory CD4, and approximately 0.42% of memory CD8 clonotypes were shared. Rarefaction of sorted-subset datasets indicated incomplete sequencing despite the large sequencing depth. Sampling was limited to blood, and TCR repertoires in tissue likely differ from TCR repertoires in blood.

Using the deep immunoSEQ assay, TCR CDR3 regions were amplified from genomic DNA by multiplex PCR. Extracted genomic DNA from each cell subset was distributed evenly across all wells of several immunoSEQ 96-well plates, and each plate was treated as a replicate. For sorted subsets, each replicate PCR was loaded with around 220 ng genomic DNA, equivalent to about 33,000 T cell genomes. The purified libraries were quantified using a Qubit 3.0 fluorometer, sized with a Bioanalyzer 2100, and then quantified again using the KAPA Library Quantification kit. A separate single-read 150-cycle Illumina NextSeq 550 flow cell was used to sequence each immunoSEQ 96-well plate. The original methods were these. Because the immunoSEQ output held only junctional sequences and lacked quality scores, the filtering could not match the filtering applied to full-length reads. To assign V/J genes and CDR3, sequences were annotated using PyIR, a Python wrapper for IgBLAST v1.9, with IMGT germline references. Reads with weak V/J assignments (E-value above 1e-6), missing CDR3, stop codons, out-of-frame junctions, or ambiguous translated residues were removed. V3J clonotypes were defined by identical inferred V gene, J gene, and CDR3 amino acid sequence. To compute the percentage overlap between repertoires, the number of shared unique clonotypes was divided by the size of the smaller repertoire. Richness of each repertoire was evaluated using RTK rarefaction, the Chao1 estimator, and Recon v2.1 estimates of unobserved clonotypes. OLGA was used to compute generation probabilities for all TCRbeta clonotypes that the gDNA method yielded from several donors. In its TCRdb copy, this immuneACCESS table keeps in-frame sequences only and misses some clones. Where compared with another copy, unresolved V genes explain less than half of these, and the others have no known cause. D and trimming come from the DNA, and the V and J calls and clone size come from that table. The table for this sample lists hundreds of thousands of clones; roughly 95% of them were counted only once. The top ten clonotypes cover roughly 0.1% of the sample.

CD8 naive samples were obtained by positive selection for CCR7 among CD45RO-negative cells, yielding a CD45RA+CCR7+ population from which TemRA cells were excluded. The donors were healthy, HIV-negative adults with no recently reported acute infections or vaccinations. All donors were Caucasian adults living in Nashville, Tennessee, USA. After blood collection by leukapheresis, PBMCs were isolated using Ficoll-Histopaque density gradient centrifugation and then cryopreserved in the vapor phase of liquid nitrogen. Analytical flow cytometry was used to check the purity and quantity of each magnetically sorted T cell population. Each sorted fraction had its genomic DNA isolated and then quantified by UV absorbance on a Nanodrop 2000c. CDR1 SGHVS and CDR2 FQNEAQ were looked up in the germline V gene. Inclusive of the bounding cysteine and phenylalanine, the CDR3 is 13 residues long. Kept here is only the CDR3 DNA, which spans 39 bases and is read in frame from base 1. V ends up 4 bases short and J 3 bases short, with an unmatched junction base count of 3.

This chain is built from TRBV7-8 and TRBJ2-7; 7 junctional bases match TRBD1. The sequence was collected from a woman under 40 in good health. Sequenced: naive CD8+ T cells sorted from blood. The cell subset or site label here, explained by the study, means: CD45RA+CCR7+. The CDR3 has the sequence CASSSGTVYEQYF. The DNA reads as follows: TGTGCCAGCAGCTCCGGGACAGTCTACGAGCAGTACTTC.